This T cell receptor (beta chain) was observed in a study of T cells in Graves' hyperthyroidism and ophthalmopathy. Findings and caveats of the study: Before onset, by a median of about seven months, the model predicted ophthalmopathy. Ophthalmopathy was separated from stable hyperthyroidism by a 13 V-J model.

Comment on this clonotype: Its antigen is unknown. At one end, the junction sequence differs from germline, possibly due to a read error.

There were TCR beta CDR3 regions amplified from RNA transcripts. During a first-round RT-PCR of the TCR CDR3, the HTBI primer set was used. TCRdb ran MiXCR on the multiplex PCR reads and lists one entry per CDR3 protein. The table shows 550,000 to 700,000 distinct CDR3 sequences, with just over 45% occurring only once. Exclusions: uncontrolled infection, other autoimmune disease, pregnancy, lactation. Germline CDR1 SGHTA, CDR2 FQGNSA. The CDR3 runs 17 residues. The chain combines TRBV7-2 with TRBJ1-2; D call uncertain. The sequencing sample was made of peripheral blood or thyroid tissue (not recorded which). The receptor comes from an adult woman with Graves' disease, either hyperthyroidism or ophthalmopathy (not recorded which). CDR3 sequence (DNA): TGCGCCAGCAGCCAGAAGAGAGATGAAAGGCGTTCCTATGGCTACACCTTC. Amino acids: CASSQKRDERRSYGYTF.